The following is a T cell receptor beta chain sequence with its context. The entry originates in a study of blood T cell repertoires in COVID-19. Study-level information: Samples taken during acute and convalescent COVID-19 were collected in the United States, Italy and Spain. T cells, B-cell-depleted T cells, or PBMCs provided the cDNA or gDNA that served as material.

The germline gives CDR1 SGHTA, CDR2 FQGNSA. The CDR3 runs to 15 residues. The V end was cut by 4 bases, the J end by 2 bases, with 11 bases between. How the authors handled the data: It was from reference gene primer amplification that nucleated cell counts were estimated. Some clones are missing from TCRdb's copy, which holds only in-frame ones; the method was immunoSEQ multiplex PCR. From that table come the V and J calls and clone size; the DNA was used to work out D and trimming. The sample shows 85,000 to 100,000 clones, roughly 78% of them seen only once. The receptor comes from a woman aged 80 or older with active or convalescent COVID-19. This chain links TRBV7-2 with TRBJ2-2; possibly TRBD1 for D (5 bases). The material sequenced was peripheral blood. In DNA form, the CDR3 reads TGTGCCAGCAGCTGGGGCGGAACTAACACCGGGGAGCTGTTTTTT. Amino acid sequence: CASSWGGTNTGELFF.